This T cell receptor beta chain was obtained from a study of control samples from healthy donors and cancer patients. CDR1 is LNHDA and CDR2 is SQIVND in the germline V gene (reference sequence). CDR3 length: 14 amino acids. V was clipped by 1 base and J by 10 bases, with 14 bases between them. The repertoire was sequenced with immunoSEQ multiplex PCR; TCRdb's copy has only in-frame clones and lacks some. The table records about 42,000 clones, 83% of them present only once. Sequenced input: blood. This rearrangement joins TRBV19 to TRBJ2-1; D unclear. This receptor was obtained from a man in his 60s in good health. CDR3 in DNA: TGTGCCAGTAGTATAGTGTGGTCTTCGAAAGAGCAGTTCTTC. Its protein product is CASSIVWSSKEQFF.